This T cell receptor (beta chain) derives from a study of T cells in Graves' hyperthyroidism and ophthalmopathy. Germline-derived CDR1 and CDR2 are KGHSH and LQKENI. The CDR3 is 12 amino acids. V dropped 2 bases and J dropped 1 base, with 2 bases sitting between them. This clonotype was recorded many times. Antigen unknown. Amplification of TCR beta CDR3 regions was performed using RNA transcripts as template. First-round RT-PCR of the TCR CDR3 relied on the HTBI primer set. TCRdb reprocessed the multiplex PCR reads via MiXCR and lists one record per CDR3 protein. This sample yields 550,000 to 650,000 distinct CDR3 sequences, of which approximately 13% are seen a single time; approximately 5.7% belongs to the top ten. General study findings and limits: Appearing also in blood were most of the thyroid clonotypes expanded above 0.001.

Each diagnosis was grounded in clinical symptoms, serum thyroxine and TRAb, thyroid ultrasound, and orbital computed tomography. The sample taken for sequencing was blood. V is TRBV18 and J is TRBJ1-1; D gene ambiguous. The receptor was derived from a woman under 40 with Graves' hyperthyroidism that later progressed to Graves' ophthalmopathy. The CDR3 reads CASSPENTEAFF. The CDR3 nucleotides are TGTGCCAGCTCACCAGAGAACACTGAAGCTTTCTTT.